The clone carrying this T cell receptor (beta chain) was found a few times. A multiplex PCR was run with 60 Vbeta primers and 13 Jbeta primers. The assay was immunoSEQ multiplex PCR, and TCRdb's table has in-frame clones only and misses some. This table has about 190,000 clones, about 85% appearing once. The record originates from a study of cytomegalovirus exposure and HLA in healthy donors. J was trimmed by 6 bases and V by 4 bases; bases with no gene match: 2. The CDR3 spans 13 residues. Per the germline V gene, CDR1 is MNHNS and CDR2 is SASEGT. The TCR originated in a woman in her forties or fifties in good health and CMV-seropositive. What was sequenced was PBMCs. The genes are TRBV6-1 and TRBJ1-4, with 7 positions matching TRBD1. The CDR3 DNA reads as TGTGCCAGCAGTGGAGACAGGGATGAAAAACTGTTTTTT. Translated: CASSGDRDEKLFF.